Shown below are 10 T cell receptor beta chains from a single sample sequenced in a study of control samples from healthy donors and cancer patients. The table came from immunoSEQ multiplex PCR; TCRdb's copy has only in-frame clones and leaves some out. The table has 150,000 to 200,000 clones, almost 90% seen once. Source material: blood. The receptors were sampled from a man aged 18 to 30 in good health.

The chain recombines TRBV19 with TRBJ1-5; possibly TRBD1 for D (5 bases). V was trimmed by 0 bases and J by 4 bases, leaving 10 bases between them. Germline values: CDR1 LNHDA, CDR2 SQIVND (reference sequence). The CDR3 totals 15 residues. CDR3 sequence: CASSIDPGRNQPQHF. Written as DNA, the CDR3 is TGTGCCAGTAGTATAGACCCAGGGAGGAATCAGCCCCAGCATTTT.

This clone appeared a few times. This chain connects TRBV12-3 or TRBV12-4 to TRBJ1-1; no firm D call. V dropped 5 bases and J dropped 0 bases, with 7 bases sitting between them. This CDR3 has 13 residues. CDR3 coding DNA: TGTGCCAGCAGTCAAGCTTTGAACACTGAAGCTTTCTTT. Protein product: CASSQALNTEAFF.

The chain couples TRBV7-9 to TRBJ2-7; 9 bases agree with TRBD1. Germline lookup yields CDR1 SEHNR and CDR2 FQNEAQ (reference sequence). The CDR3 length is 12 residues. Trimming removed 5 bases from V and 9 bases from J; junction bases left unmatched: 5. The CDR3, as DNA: TGTGCCAGCAGCCTTGGACAGGGGAGGCAGTACTTC. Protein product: CASSLGQGRQYF.

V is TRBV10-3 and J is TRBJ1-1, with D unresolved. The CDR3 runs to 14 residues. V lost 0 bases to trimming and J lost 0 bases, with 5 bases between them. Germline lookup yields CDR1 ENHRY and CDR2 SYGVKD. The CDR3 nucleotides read TGTGCCATCAGTGAGTCGACGGTGAACACTGAAGCTTTCTTT. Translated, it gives CAISESTVNTEAFF.

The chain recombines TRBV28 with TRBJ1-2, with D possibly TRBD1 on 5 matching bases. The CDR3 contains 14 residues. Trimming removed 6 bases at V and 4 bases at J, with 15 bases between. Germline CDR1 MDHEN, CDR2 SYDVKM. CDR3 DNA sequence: TGTGCCAGCAGCCCCCTGGGGGGAACCTATGGCTACACCTTC. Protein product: CASSPLGGTYGYTF.

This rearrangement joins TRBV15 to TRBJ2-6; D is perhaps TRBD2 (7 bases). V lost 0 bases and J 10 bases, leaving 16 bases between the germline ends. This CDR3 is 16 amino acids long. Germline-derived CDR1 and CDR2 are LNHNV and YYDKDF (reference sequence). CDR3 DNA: TGTGCCACCAGCAGAGATCTTGGGGGGGGCGCAAACGTCCTGACTTTC. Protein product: CATSRDLGGGANVLTF.

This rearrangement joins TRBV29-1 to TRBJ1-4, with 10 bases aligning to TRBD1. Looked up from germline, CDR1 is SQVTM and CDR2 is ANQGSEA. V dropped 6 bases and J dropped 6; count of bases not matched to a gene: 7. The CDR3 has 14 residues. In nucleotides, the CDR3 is TGCAGCGTGGCCGGGACAGGGGACCATGAAAAACTGTTTTTT. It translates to CSVAGTGDHEKLFF.

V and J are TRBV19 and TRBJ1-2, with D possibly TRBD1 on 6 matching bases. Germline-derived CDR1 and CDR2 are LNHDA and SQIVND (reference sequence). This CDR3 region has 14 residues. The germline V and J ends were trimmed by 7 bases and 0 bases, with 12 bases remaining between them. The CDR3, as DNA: TGTGCCAGTAAGGAGACAGGACCTAACTATGGCTACACCTTC. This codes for CASKETGPNYGYTF. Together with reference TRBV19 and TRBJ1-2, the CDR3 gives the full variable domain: DGGITQSPKYLFRKEGQNVTLSCEQNLNHDAMYWYRQDPGQGLRLIYYSQIVNDFQKGDIAEGYSVSREKKESFPLTVTSAQKNPTAFYLCASKETGPNYGYTFGSGTRLTVV.

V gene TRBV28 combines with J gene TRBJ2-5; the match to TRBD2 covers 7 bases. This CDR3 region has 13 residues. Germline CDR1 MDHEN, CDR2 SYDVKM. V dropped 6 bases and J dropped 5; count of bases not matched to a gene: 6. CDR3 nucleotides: TGTGCCAGCAGCGTCGGGGAGGGGGAGACCCAGTACTTC. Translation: CASSVGEGETQYF.

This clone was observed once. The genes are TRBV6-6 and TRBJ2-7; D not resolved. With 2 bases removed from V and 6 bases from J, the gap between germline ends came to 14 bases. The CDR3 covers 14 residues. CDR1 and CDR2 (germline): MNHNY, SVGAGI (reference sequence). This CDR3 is CASSYAPRGAEQYF. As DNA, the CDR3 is TGTGCCAGCAGTTACGCCCCCCGAGGAGCCGAGCAGTACTTC.